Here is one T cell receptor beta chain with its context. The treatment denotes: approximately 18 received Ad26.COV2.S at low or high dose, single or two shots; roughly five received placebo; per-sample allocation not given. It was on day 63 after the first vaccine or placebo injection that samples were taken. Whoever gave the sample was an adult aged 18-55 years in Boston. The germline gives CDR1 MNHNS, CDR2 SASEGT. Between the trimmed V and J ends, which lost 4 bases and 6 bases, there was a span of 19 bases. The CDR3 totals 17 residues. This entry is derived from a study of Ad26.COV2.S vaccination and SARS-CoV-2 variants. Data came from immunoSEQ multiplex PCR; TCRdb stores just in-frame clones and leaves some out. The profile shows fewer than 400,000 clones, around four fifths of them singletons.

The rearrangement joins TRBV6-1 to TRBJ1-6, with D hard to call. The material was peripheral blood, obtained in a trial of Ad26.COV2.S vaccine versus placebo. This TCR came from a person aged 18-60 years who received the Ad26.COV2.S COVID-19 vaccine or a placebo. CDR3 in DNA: TGTGCCAGCAGTGTCAGATCCTTGGAAGGAGCTAATTCACCCCTCCACTTT. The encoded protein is CASSVRSLEGANSPLHF.